These 28 T cell receptor beta chains share one sample of origin, sequenced in a study of CD8 T cells in Susac syndrome. RNA, at about 0.5 to 1 ug, was reverse transcribed with random hexamers. A single record per CDR3 protein comes from TCRdb applying MiXCR to the immunoSEQ multiplex PCR reads. The sample lists around 200,000 distinct CDR3 sequences; 85% to 95% were seen once. Input material: CD4+ T cells from PBMCs. These receptors all come from a human donor with multiple sclerosis.

Only a few counts were recorded for this clonotype. V and J are TRBV6-1 and TRBJ2-5, with a tentative D call TRBD2 (6 bases). Trimming left V 6 bases short and J 8 bases short, with 19 bases between. Germline V gene lookup returns CDR1 MNHNS and CDR2 SASEGT. The CDR3 spans 14 residues. Here the CDR3 reads CASSGAGRRYTQYF. As DNA, the CDR3 is TGTGCCAGCAGCGGGGCGGGACGGAGGTATACCCAGTACTTC.

This chain connects TRBV29-1 to TRBJ1-2; unclear D gene. In germline, CDR1 is SQVTM, CDR2 ANQGSEA. The CDR3 covers 14 residues. Between the trimmed V and J ends, which lost 6 bases and 6 bases, there was a span of 20 bases. CDR3 bases: TGCAGCGTCGCCCGGTCCCGGGGAATCAATGGCTACACCTTC. Protein: CSVARSRGINGYTF. The variable domain in full, with the rest retrieved from reference TRBV29-1 and TRBJ1-2, is SAVISQKPSRDICQRGTSLTIQCQVDSQVTMMFWYRQQPGQSLTLIATANQGSEATYESGFVIDKFPISRPNLTFSTLTVSNMSPEDSSIYLCSVARSRGINGYTFGSGTRLTVV.

The CDR3 region is CASSWGGGLIQETQYF. The CDR3 DNA reads as TGTGCCAGCAGCTGGGGTGGTGGACTTATCCAAGAGACCCAGTACTTC. V usage is TRBV11-2 and J usage is TRBJ2-5; D might be TRBD2 (5 bases). CDR3 length: 16 amino acids. V lost 4 bases and J lost 1, with 16 bases in between. The germline V gene has CDR1 SGHAT and CDR2 FQNNGV.

V gene TRBV12-3 or TRBV12-4 combines with J gene TRBJ2-3; 7 bases agree with TRBD2. The J segment lost 6 bases and the V segment lost 3 bases, leaving 12 bases of the junction unmatched. This CDR3 region has 16 residues. The CDR3 reads CASSLGSSGVGDTQYF. The CDR3 nucleotides read TGTGCCAGCAGTTTGGGTTCGAGCGGGGTAGGGGATACGCAGTATTTT.

The rearrangement joins TRBV7-9 to TRBJ2-7, with TRBD2 matching 8 bases. This CDR3 is built from 14 residues. After removal of 5 bases from V and 7 bases from J, the junction contained 10 bases not matched to a gene. The V gene's germline CDR1 is SEHNR and CDR2 FQNEAQ (reference sequence). CDR3 amino acids: CASSLTSVSGEQYF. CDR3 DNA: TGTGCCAGCAGCCTGACTAGCGTATCGGGTGAGCAGTACTTC.

The rearrangement joins TRBV20-1 to TRBJ1-2; the match to TRBD1 covers 9 bases. Germline CDR1 DFQATT, CDR2 SNEGSKA (reference sequence). V trimming: 0 bases; J trimming: 9 bases; junction bases outside the gene matches: 5. The CDR3 is made up of 13 amino acids. The CDR3 DNA sequence: TGCAGTGCTAGAGAGGGACAGGGAGCACGCTACACCTTC. As protein: CSAREGQGARYTF.

The rearrangement uses TRBV29-1 and TRBJ1-4; 7 bases agree with TRBD1. Germline trimming cut 4 bases from V and 7 bases from J; bases unmatched to any gene: 3. CDR1 is SQVTM, CDR2 ANQGSEA, per germline. CDR3 length: 12 residues. This chain's CDR3 is CSVGQGGEKLFF. The CDR3 bases are TGCAGCGTTGGACAGGGAGGTGAAAAACTGTTTTTT.

This chain links TRBV27 with TRBJ2-7, with D hard to call. Trimming left V 3 bases short and J 3 bases short, with 15 bases between. The CDR3 runs to 15 residues. The germline CDR1 and CDR2 sequences are MNHEY and SMNVEV (reference sequence). This chain's CDR3 is CASSFHGRVGYEQYF. For the CDR3, the DNA is TGTGCCAGCAGTTTTCACGGTCGAGTGGGCTACGAGCAGTACTTC.

This clonotype was observed once. The chain links TRBV20-1 to TRBJ2-7; D tentatively fits TRBD1 or TRBD2 (5 bases each). Trimming removed 1 base at V and 0 bases at J, with 10 bases between. Germline values: CDR1 DFQATT, CDR2 SNEGSKA (reference sequence). The CDR3 sequence is 14 residues long. The chain's CDR3 is CSARVGGASYEQYF. In nucleotides, the CDR3 is TGCAGTGCTAGAGTTGGGGGAGCCTCCTACGAGCAGTACTTC.

The chain combines TRBV29-1 with TRBJ1-2, with TRBD1 matching 9 bases. With V trimmed by 5 bases and J by 8 bases, 15 bases remained unmatched. The CDR3 sequence is 15 residues long. The germline V gene encodes CDR1 SQVTM and CDR2 ANQGSEA. This CDR3 is CSVPYLQGANQGYTF. In DNA, the CDR3 is TGCAGCGTTCCTTATTTACAGGGGGCAAATCAAGGCTACACCTTC. The variable domain in full, with the rest retrieved from reference TRBV29-1 and TRBJ1-2, is SAVISQKPSRDICQRGTSLTIQCQVDSQVTMMFWYRQQPGQSLTLIATANQGSEATYESGFVIDKFPISRPNLTFSTLTVSNMSPEDSSIYLCSVPYLQGANQGYTFGSGTRLTVV.

The rearrangement links TRBV15 to TRBJ2-7, with 7 nucleotides matching TRBD1. V shed 3 bases and J 3 bases; nucleotides not matched to a gene: 14. Germline V gene sequence: CDR1 LNHNV, CDR2 YYDKDF (reference sequence). The CDR3 is 17 residues long. CDR3: CATSSNPGWDSGYEQYV. The CDR3 DNA sequence: TGTGCCACCAGCAGCAACCCGGGCTGGGACAGCGGCTACGAGCAGTACGTC.

The chain combines TRBV12-3 or TRBV12-4 with TRBJ1-1; 9 nucleotides agree with TRBD1. V gave up 6 bases and J gave up 1 base; unmatched junction bases: 9. This CDR3 has 16 amino acids. The CDR3 region is CASSRPGTGKNTEAFF. The CDR3 bases are TGTGCCAGCAGCCGTCCCGGGACAGGGAAGAACACTGAAGCTTTCTTT.

This chain uses TRBV6-6 with TRBJ1-2; no clear D gene. V lost 11 bases and J 2 bases, leaving 15 bases between the germline ends. CDR1 is MNHNY, CDR2 SVGAGI, per germline (reference sequence). This CDR3 is 13 amino acids long. CDR3 in amino acids: CAASAGGNYGYTF. In DNA, the CDR3 is TGTGCCGCCAGCGCGGGAGGGAACTATGGCTACACCTTC.

The chain carries TRBV5-1 and TRBJ2-5; the D gene could be TRBD1 or TRBD2 (5 bases each). The ends were cut back, 4 bases at V and 9 bases at J, with 16 bases in the middle. Germline V gene sequence: CDR1 SGHRS, CDR2 YFSETQ. CDR3 length: 13 amino acids. The CDR3, as DNA: TGCGCCAGCAGCCCCAGCCGGGACCAGGCCCAGTACTTC. Translating it yields CASSPSRDQAQYF.

This clonotype has a single count. V and J are TRBV29-1 and TRBJ2-1; 12 bases map to TRBD2. Germline lookup yields CDR1 SQVTM and CDR2 ANQGSEA. This CDR3 has 19 residues. With V trimmed by 1 base and J by 6 bases, 16 bases remained unmatched. DNA for the CDR3: TGCAGCGTTGAAGGCGGACGTCTACCACTAGCGGGGGGCAGCAATGAGCAGTTCTTC. Translating gives CSVEGGRLPLAGGSNEQFF.

The gene calls are TRBV20-1 and TRBJ1-2, with D maybe TRBD1 (5 bases). CDR3 length: 13 amino acids. The V gene's germline CDR1 is DFQATT and CDR2 SNEGSKA (reference sequence). Trimming removed 5 bases from V and 7 bases from J, with 17 bases in between. CDR3 loop: CSAPGTFTGGYTF. In DNA form, the CDR3 reads TGCAGTGCTCCAGGGACTTTTACCGGTGGCTACACCTTC.

V usage is TRBV10-3 and J usage is TRBJ1-1; D not certain. The CDR3 extends over 13 amino acids. V was clipped by 5 bases and J by 11 bases, with 18 bases between them. Germline V gene sequence: CDR1 ENHRY, CDR2 SYGVKD. The CDR3 is CAISPQKSVGAFF. The CDR3 bases are TGTGCCATCAGTCCCCAGAAGTCCGTGGGGGCTTTCTTT.

This clonotype appeared a few times. The V gene is TRBV30, the J gene TRBJ1-5; D unclear. CDR3 length equals 13 residues. The ends were cut back, 5 bases at V and 0 bases at J, with 8 bases in the middle. Germline values: CDR1 GTSNPN, CDR2 SVGIG (reference sequence). The CDR3 coding sequence is TGTGCCTGGTCAGTAGATAGCAATCAGCCCCAGCATTTT. It codes for CAWSVDSNQPQHF. The full variable domain, in which reference TRBV30 and TRBJ1-5 provide the parts outside the CDR3, is SQTIHQWPATLVQPVGSPLSLECTVEGTSNPNLYWYRQAAGRGLQLLFYSVGIGQISSEVPQNLSASRPQDRQFILSSKKLLLSDSGFYLCAWSVDSNQPQHFGDGTRLSIL.

The genes are TRBV5-4 and TRBJ1-2; D might be TRBD1 (5 bases). Trimming left V 2 bases short and J 5 bases short, with 10 bases between. The length of the CDR3 is 13 residues. Germline lookup yields CDR1 SGHNT and CDR2 YYREEE (reference sequence). The CDR3 loop reads CASSLPGTYGYTF. CDR3 DNA: TGTGCCAGCAGCTTACCAGGGACTTATGGCTACACCTTC.

The chain carries TRBV15 and TRBJ1-2, with D unclear. Germline V gives CDR1 LNHNV, CDR2 YYDKDF (reference sequence). The V gene lost 4 bases and the J gene lost 8 bases, with 23 bases spanning the gap. The CDR3 contains 16 residues. The CDR3 DNA follows: TGTGCCACCAGCACCGACGGACCTACCTCTCCTAACGGCTACACCTTC. Protein product: CATSTDGPTSPNGYTF.

This chain connects TRBV9 to TRBJ1-2; D is unresolved. Per germline, CDR1 SGDLS and CDR2 YYNGEE. This CDR3 contains 12 residues. V lost 0 bases to trimming and J lost 1 base, with 1 base between them. The CDR3 here is CASSVDNYGYTF. CDR3 coding DNA: TGTGCCAGCAGCGTAGATAACTATGGCTACACCTTC.

This chain connects TRBV5-1 to TRBJ1-1; 7 bases are shared with TRBD1. The CDR3 sequence is 16 residues long. Germline-derived CDR1 and CDR2 are SGHRS and YFSETQ. V lost 3 bases, J lost 3 bases, and 11 bases stayed unmatched. The CDR3 reads CASSSHRGRGDTEAFF. CDR3 DNA: TGCGCCAGCAGCTCCCACAGGGGCCGTGGGGACACTGAAGCTTTCTTT.

V and J are TRBV9 and TRBJ1-1; D call uncertain. With 0 bases removed from V and 5 bases from J, the gap between germline ends came to 8 bases. The length of the CDR3 is 13 residues. In germline, CDR1 is SGDLS, CDR2 YYNGEE. CDR3 nucleotide sequence: TGTGCCAGCAGCGTAGCCCTGGGGACTGAAGCTTTCTTT. It encodes CASSVALGTEAFF.

The rearrangement uses TRBV29-1 and TRBJ2-7; 7 nucleotides agree with TRBD1. V shed 6 bases, J shed 9 bases, and the junction held 8 bases outside the gene matches. Germline loops: CDR1 SQVTM, CDR2 ANQGSEA. The CDR3 sequence is 11 residues long. This CDR3 reads CSVQGKFGQYF. The CDR3, as DNA: TGCAGCGTACAGGGGAAATTCGGGCAGTACTTC.

The chain is built from TRBV7-2 and TRBJ1-1; D is undetermined. This CDR3 comprises 13 residues. Germline CDR1 is SGHTA and CDR2 is FQGNSA. The ends were cut back, 2 bases at V and 5 bases at J, with 9 bases in the middle. This chain's CDR3 is CASSLWGRTEAFF. In DNA form, the CDR3 reads TGTGCCAGCAGCTTATGGGGAAGGACTGAAGCTTTCTTT.

As concerns this clonotype: One end of the junction does not line up with germline, which may come from a read error. V is TRBV18 and J is TRBJ2-5, with 7 bases aligning to TRBD1. The CDR3 is made up of 14 amino acids. Germline V gene sequence: CDR1 KGHSH, CDR2 LQKENI. This chain's CDR3 is CASSPQGYQETQYF. The CDR3 DNA reads TGTGCCAGCTCCCCACAGGGGTACCAAGAGACCCAGTACTTC. The full variable domain, in which reference TRBV18 and TRBJ2-5 provide the parts outside the CDR3, is NAGVMQNPRHLVRRRGQEARLRCSPMKGHSHVYWYRQLPEEGLKFMVYLQKENIIDESGMPKERFSAEFPKEGPSILRIQQVVRGDSAAYFCASSPQGYQETQYFGPGTRLLVL.

V usage is TRBV11-2 and J usage is TRBJ1-6; 8 nucleotides align to TRBD1. The V gene's germline CDR1 is SGHAT and CDR2 FQNNGV. J was trimmed by 7 bases and V by 4 bases; bases with no gene match: 6. The CDR3 covers 15 residues. CDR3 bases: TGTGCCAGCAGCTGGTCAGGGGGCAGCAATTCACCCCTCCACTTT. Protein product: CASSWSGGSNSPLHF. Drawing the rest from reference TRBV11-2 and TRBJ1-6, the complete variable domain is EAGVAQSPRYKIIEKRQSVAFWCNPISGHATLYWYQQILGQGPKLLIQFQNNGVVDDSQLPKDRFSAERLKGVDSTLKIQPAKLEDSAVYLCASSWSGGSNSPLHFGNGTRLTVT.

This chain uses TRBV3-1 with TRBJ2-1, with a possible D match to TRBD2 (6 bases). The germline V and J ends were trimmed by 4 bases and 8 bases, with 15 bases remaining between them. The CDR3 sequence is 14 residues long. Per germline, CDR1 LGHDT and CDR2 YNNKEL (reference sequence). CDR3 DNA sequence: TGTGCCAGCAGCCCCTTACTCACGGGGGATGAGCAGTTCTTC. Its protein product is CASSPLLTGDEQFF.